This passage covers 18 T cell receptor beta chains from one sample sequenced in a study of type 1 regulatory T cells. TCRdb recomputed calls from the reads with MiXCR, one row per CDR3 protein. Of approximately 21,000 distinct CDR3 sequences listed, about 45% are singletons. Their antigens are not known. Specimen: cultured T cells, either the whole culture or a sorted T cell fraction (not recorded which). These receptors were obtained from a human donor in good health.

The gene calls are TRBV20-1 and TRBJ2-7, with a weak D call TRBD2 (6 bases). V lost 1 base and J 5 bases, leaving 9 bases between the germline ends. The germline V gene encodes CDR1 DFQATT and CDR2 SNEGSKA (reference sequence). This CDR3 is 12 amino acids long. CDR3 amino acids: CSARVTSNEQYF. The CDR3, as DNA: TGCAGTGCTAGAGTCACTAGCAACGAGCAGTACTTC.

The rearrangement uses TRBV6-5 and TRBJ1-3, with D tentatively TRBD1 (5 bases). V was shortened by 8 bases and J by 4 bases, with 9 bases between the two germline ends. The CDR3 is 12 amino acids. The germline V gene has CDR1 MNHEY and CDR2 SVGAGI. The CDR3 nucleotides are TGTGCCAGCGGGGCTTCAGGAAACACCATATATTTT. Amino acids: CASGASGNTIYF.

Ten or more counts support this clonotype. V and J are TRBV3-1 and TRBJ1-1; 7 bases align to TRBD1. Looked up from germline, CDR1 is LGHDT and CDR2 is YNNKEL (reference sequence). With 0 bases clipped from V and 6 bases from J, the junction kept 10 bases outside the gene matches. This CDR3 contains 16 residues. In DNA form, the CDR3 reads TGTGCCAGCAGCCAAGAGGCTCTGACAGGGAGGCCTGAAGCTTTCTTT. This encodes CASSQEALTGRPEAFF.

This clonotype was counted only a few times. The chain combines TRBV25-1 with TRBJ1-6; 7 bases agree with TRBD1. The CDR3 spans 15 residues. V dropped 4 bases and J dropped 10; count of bases not matched to a gene: 10. Germline lookup yields CDR1 MGHDK and CDR2 SYGVNS. The CDR3 region has the DNA TGTGCCAGCAGTGCAGACAGGGTTCAAGGATCACCCCTCCACTTT. Its translation: CASSADRVQGSPLHF. Variable domain in full (rest from reference TRBV25-1 and TRBJ1-6): EADIYQTPRYLVIGTGKKITLECSQTMGHDKMYWYQQDPGMELHLIHYSYGVNSTEKGDLSSESTVSRIRTEHFPLTLESARPSHTSQYLCASSADRVQGSPLHFGNGTRLTVT.

This chain links TRBV2 with TRBJ1-5; 9 bases line up with TRBD1. Germline assignment: CDR1 SNHLY and CDR2 FYNNEI. The CDR3 covers 16 residues. The V gene end was trimmed by 6 bases and the J gene end by 3 bases; junction bases not matched to a gene: 9. The CDR3 bases are TGTGCCAGCAGGGCTACAGGGGGCGCCCCCAATCAGCCCCAGCATTTT. Its translation: CASRATGGAPNQPQHF.

This chain links TRBV27 with TRBJ1-1; a weak D match, TRBD1 (6 bases). This CDR3 is 15 amino acids long. Germline values: CDR1 MNHEY, CDR2 SMNVEV (reference sequence). Trimming took off 0 bases at V and 5 bases at J, with 13 bases between the two ends. The chain's CDR3 is CASSLSRGLGTEAFF. CDR3 DNA sequence: TGTGCCAGCAGTTTATCTAGGGGGTTGGGGACTGAAGCTTTCTTT.

The count of this clonotype is one. The chain has TRBV6-6 and TRBJ1-3; D is uncertain. V was pared by 10 bases and J by 0 bases, with 7 bases between. Germline lookup yields CDR1 MNHNY and CDR2 SVGAGI (reference sequence). The CDR3 sequence is 12 residues long. CDR3 in DNA: TGTGCCACCTCAAGCTCTGGAAACACCATATATTTT. Translated, it gives CATSSSGNTIYF.

The chain combines TRBV28 with TRBJ2-2; D might be TRBD1 or TRBD2, each matching 6 bases. Trimming pared 1 base from V and 5 bases from J, leaving 11 bases between. Germline V gives CDR1 MDHEN, CDR2 SYDVKM. This CDR3 has 15 residues. CDR3 loop: CASSLLGAGTGELFF. In DNA form, the CDR3 reads TGTGCCAGCAGTTTATTGGGGGCGGGGACCGGGGAGCTGTTTTTT.

This clonotype was found a few times. The chain carries TRBV20-1 and TRBJ1-2; D is ambiguous. V gave up 7 bases and J gave up 4 bases, with 19 bases separating them. Germline V gene lookup returns CDR1 DFQATT and CDR2 SNEGSKA (reference sequence). The CDR3 is 14 residues long. CDR3 residues: CSGEPWRAVYGYTF. The DNA for the CDR3 is TGCAGTGGCGAACCCTGGAGGGCAGTCTATGGCTACACCTTC.

The V and J genes are TRBV5-1 and TRBJ2-3, with TRBD2 identical over 8 bases. Germline V gives CDR1 SGHRS, CDR2 YFSETQ. The CDR3 runs to 14 residues. V dropped 0 bases and J dropped 5; count of bases not matched to a gene: 2. In DNA, the CDR3 is TGCGCCAGCAGCTTGGGCGGGGGGTTAGATACGCAGTATTTT. This gives the protein CASSLGGGLDTQYF.

This clonotype came up many times. CDR3 loop: CASRSEGGLHNEQFF. For the CDR3, the DNA is TGTGCCAGCAGGTCGGAGGGGGGGCTTCACAATGAGCAGTTCTTC. This chain connects TRBV28 to TRBJ2-1; D might be TRBD2 (7 bases). Germline assignment: CDR1 MDHEN and CDR2 SYDVKM. Trimming removed 6 bases from V and 5 bases from J, with 17 bases in between. The CDR3 spans 15 residues.

J is TRBJ1-1 and V is TRBV27; tentative D call: TRBD1 (5 bases). CDR1 is MNHEY and CDR2 is SMNVEV in the germline V gene (reference sequence). This CDR3 is built from 18 residues. Trimming removed 5 bases from V and 0 bases from J, with 22 bases in between. The CDR3 DNA reads TGTGCCAGCAGTCCCGCCGGGGTGGCAGGGTCGATGAACACTGAAGCTTTCTTT. Amino acids: CASSPAGVAGSMNTEAFF.

This chain uses TRBV20-1 with TRBJ1-1, with D perhaps TRBD1 (5 bases). The CDR3 covers 14 residues. From germline, CDR1 is DFQATT and CDR2 SNEGSKA (reference sequence). V was cut by 6 bases and J by 4 bases, with 18 bases left in between. In DNA, the CDR3 is TGCAGTGCCGCGTCTGGGGGGTTCGGCACTGAAGCTTTCTTT. Protein sequence: CSAASGGFGTEAFF.

Points on this clonotype: At one end the junction does not follow the germline gene, possibly because of a read error. This chain connects TRBV15 to TRBJ2-5; 9 bases line up with TRBD1. The CDR3 sequence is 15 residues long. Germline lookup yields CDR1 LNHNV and CDR2 YYDKDF (reference sequence). DNA for the CDR3: TGTGCCACCAGCAGGCGACAGGGGGTCATAGAGATCCAGTACTTC. The encoded protein is CATSRRQGVIEIQYF.

This clonotype has just a few counts. At one end the junction does not follow the germline gene, possibly because of a read error. The chain employs TRBV12-5 and TRBJ2-7; 9 nucleotides line up with TRBD1. This CDR3 is built from 17 residues. The germline V gene encodes CDR1 LGHNT and CDR2 FRNRAP. CDR3: CASPPFLTRDRAYEQYF. In DNA form, the CDR3 reads TGTGCTAGCCCGCCATTCTTGACCCGGGACAGGGCCTATGAGCAGTACTTC.

V and J are TRBV20-1 and TRBJ1-2; D unclear. The ends were cut back, 0 bases at V and 11 bases at J, with 10 bases in the middle. CDR3 size: 11 residues. Germline CDR1 is DFQATT and CDR2 is SNEGSKA (reference sequence). The CDR3 sequence is CSARDRVGYTF. CDR3 in DNA: TGCAGTGCTAGAGATCGGGTCGGATACACCTTC.

This clonotype turned up a few times. The CDR3 coding sequence is TGTGCCAGCAGAGCCCGATGGGGGAAGAGCTCCTACAATGAGCAGTTCTTC. Translating gives CASRARWGKSSYNEQFF. This chain links TRBV3-1 with TRBJ2-1, with D possibly called TRBD1 or TRBD2 (5 bases each). The germline CDR1 and CDR2 sequences are LGHDT and YNNKEL (reference sequence). This CDR3 has 17 amino acids. V lost 6 bases and J lost 0, with 18 bases in between.

This clonotype is medium-sized by share. The rearrangement links TRBV5-1 to TRBJ2-6, with D perhaps assigned TRBD1 or TRBD2 (6 bases each). The V end was cut by 2 bases, the J end by 3 bases, with 9 bases between. Germline V gene data show CDR1 as SGHRS and CDR2 as YFSETQ. The CDR3 is made up of 15 amino acids. In DNA form, the CDR3 reads TGCGCCAGCAGCTTTGGGGGGCTTGGGGCCAACGTCCTGACTTTC. The encoded protein is CASSFGGLGANVLTF.